Here is one T cell receptor (beta chain) with its context. No antigen is known for it. Trimming stripped 0 bases from V and 6 bases from J, with 12 bases between. CDR3 length equals 14 residues. Germline V gene sequence: CDR1 MGHRA, CDR2 YSYEKL. Presence of unique molecular identifiers characterized the TCR beta cDNA libraries. TCRdb redid the calling of the PCR reads with MiXCR, one entry per CDR3 protein. Of approximately 570,000 distinct CDR3 sequences listed, around 44% are singletons. These data belong to a study of post-analysis software for immune sequencing data. Findings and limits, study-wide: With TRBV5-6, TRBV5-1 and TRBV20-1 included, about five TRBV segments were more frequent in patients than in controls.

Sequencing was done on a sample of blood. This sequence was found in a girl between 5 and 17 years old with multiple sclerosis. The J gene is TRBJ2-7, the V gene TRBV4-1; the D gene is possibly TRBD1 (5 bases). CDR3 in amino acids: CASSQDPGPSEQYF. CDR3 bases: TGCGCCAGCAGCCAAGATCCAGGGCCAAGCGAGCAGTACTTC.